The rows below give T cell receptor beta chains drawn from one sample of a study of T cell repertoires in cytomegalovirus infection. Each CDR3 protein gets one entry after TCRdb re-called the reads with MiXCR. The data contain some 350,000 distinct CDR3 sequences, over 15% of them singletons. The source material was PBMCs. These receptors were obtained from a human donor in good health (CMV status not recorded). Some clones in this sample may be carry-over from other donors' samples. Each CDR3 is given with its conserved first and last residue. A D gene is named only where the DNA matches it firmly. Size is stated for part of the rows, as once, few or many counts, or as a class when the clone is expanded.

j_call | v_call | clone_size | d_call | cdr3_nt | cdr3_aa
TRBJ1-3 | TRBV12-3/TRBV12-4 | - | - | TGTGCCAGCAGCCCAATCCGGGGGTGGGTAAACACCATATATTTT | CASSPIRGWVNTIYF
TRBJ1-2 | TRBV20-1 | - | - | TGCAGTGCGGGTCAGGGAACGAACTATGGCTACACCTTC | CSAGQGTNYGYTF
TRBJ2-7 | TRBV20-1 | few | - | TGCAGTGCTAGAGGGGGGACGCGGGGCGAGCAGTACTTC | CSARGGTRGEQYF
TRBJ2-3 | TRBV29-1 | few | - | TGCAGCGTTGTTGGTCCTTGGAGCACAGATACGCAGTATTTT | CSVVGPWSTDTQYF
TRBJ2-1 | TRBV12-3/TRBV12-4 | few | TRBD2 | TGTGCCAGCAGTTTATGGCTAGCGGGAGGGTCATCCGGCGATGAGCAGTTCTTC | CASSLWLAGGSSGDEQFF
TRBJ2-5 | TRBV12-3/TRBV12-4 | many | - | TGTGCCAGCAGTCCGACTAGCCAAGAGACCCAGTACTTC | CASSPTSQETQYF
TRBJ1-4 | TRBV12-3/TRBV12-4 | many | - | TGTGCCAGCAGTTTAGCAAAGGGACCCGCTAAGACCGAAAAACTGTTTTTT | CASSLAKGPAKTEKLFF
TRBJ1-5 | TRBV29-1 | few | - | TGCAGCGTTGTTACAGGCGATCAGCCCCAGCATTTT | CSVVTGDQPQHF
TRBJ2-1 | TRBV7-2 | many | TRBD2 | TGTGCCAGCAGCTTGACTAGCGCGCCGTGGGATGGCAATGAGCAGTTCTTC | CASSLTSAPWDGNEQFF
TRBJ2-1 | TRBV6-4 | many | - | TGTGCCAGCGGGTGGGGCAATGAGCAGTTCTTC | CASGWGNEQFF